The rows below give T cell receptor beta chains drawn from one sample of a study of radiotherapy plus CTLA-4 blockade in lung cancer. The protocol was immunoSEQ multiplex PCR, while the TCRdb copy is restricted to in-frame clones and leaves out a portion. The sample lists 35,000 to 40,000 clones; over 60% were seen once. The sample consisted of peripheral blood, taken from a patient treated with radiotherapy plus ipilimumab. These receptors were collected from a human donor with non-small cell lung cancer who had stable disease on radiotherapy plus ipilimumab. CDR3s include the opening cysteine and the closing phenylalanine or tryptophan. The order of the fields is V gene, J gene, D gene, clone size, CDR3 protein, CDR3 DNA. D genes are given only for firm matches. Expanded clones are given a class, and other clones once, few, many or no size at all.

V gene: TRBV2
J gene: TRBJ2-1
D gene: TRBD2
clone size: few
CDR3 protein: CASKFNGGVANEQFF
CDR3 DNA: TGTGCCAGCAAGTTTAACGGGGGGGTCGCTAATGAGCAGTTCTTC

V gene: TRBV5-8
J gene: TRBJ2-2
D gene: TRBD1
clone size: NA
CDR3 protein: CASRFYLGQGTNTGELFF
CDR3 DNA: TGTGCCAGCAGATTTTACCTAGGACAGGGAACGAACACCGGGGAGCTGTTTTTT

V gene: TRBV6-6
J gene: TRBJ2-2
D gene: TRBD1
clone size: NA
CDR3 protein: CASFTGQGGLFF
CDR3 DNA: TGTGCCAGCTTTACCGGACAGGGTGGGCTGTTTTTT

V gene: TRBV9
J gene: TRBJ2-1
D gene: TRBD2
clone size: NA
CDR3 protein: CASSVDGGLGNEQFF
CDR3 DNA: TGTGCCAGCAGCGTAGACGGGGGGTTAGGCAATGAGCAGTTCTTC

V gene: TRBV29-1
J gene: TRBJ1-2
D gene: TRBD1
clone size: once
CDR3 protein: CSYRQGGEDGYTF
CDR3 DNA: TGCAGCTACAGACAGGGAGGCGAGGATGGCTACACCTTC

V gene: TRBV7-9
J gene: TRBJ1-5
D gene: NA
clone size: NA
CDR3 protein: CASSLARDQPQHF
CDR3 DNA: TGTGCCAGCAGCTTAGCGCGGGATCAGCCCCAGCATTTT

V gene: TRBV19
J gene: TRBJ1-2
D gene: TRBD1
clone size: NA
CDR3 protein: CASSPDRGDYGYTF
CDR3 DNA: TGTGCCAGTAGCCCGGACAGGGGGGACTATGGCTACACCTTC

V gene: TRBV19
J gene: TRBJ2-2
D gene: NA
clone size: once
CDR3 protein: CASSILTTGARGELFF
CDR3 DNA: TGTGCCAGTAGTATACTTACGACAGGAGCTCGCGGGGAGCTGTTTTTT

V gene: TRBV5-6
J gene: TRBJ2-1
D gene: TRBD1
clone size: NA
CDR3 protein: CASSLDRGRGRLMQFF
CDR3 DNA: TGTGCCAGCAGCTTGGACAGGGGGCGCGGGCGACTAATGCAGTTCTTC

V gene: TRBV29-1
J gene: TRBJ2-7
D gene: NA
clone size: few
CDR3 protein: CSVTGSYEQYF
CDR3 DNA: TGCAGCGTTACAGGGTCCTACGAGCAGTACTTC

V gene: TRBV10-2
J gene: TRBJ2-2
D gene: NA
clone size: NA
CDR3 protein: CASSPVAGTGELFF
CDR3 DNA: TGCGCCAGCAGTCCGGTGGCGGGCACCGGGGAGCTGTTTTTT

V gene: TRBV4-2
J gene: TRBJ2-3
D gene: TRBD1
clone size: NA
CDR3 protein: CASSQDRGTGITDTQYF
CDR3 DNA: TGTGCCAGCAGCCAAGATCGAGGGACAGGAATCACAGATACGCAGTATTTT

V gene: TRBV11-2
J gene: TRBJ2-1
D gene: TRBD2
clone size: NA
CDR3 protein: CASSLAAGVTYNEQFF
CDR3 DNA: TGTGCCAGCAGTCTAGCGGCGGGGGTTACCTACAATGAGCAGTTCTTC

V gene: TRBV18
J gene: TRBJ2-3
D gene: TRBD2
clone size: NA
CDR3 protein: CASSPPLAATDTQYF
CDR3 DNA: TGTGCCAGCTCACCACCCCTAGCGGCCACAGATACGCAGTATTTT

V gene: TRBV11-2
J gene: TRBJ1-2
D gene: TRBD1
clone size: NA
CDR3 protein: CASSLRTGNYGYTF
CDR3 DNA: TGTGCCAGCAGCTTAAGGACAGGGAACTATGGCTACACCTTC

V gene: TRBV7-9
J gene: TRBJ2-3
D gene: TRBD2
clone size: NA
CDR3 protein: CASSYTSGATDTQYF
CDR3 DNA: TGTGCCAGCAGTTACACTAGCGGGGCCACAGATACGCAGTATTTT

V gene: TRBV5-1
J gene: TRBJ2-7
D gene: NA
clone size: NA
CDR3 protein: CASSANTVLSEQYF
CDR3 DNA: TGCGCCAGCAGCGCCAATACGGTTTTGAGCGAGCAGTACTTC

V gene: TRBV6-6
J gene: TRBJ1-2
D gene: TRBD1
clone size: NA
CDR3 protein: CASRPTGSRGYTF
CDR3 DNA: TGTGCCAGCAGACCGACAGGGAGCCGCGGCTACACCTTC

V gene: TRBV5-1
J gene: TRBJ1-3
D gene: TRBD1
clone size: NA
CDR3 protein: CASRYGTGPGNTIYF
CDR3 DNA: TGCGCCAGCAGGTATGGGACAGGCCCTGGAAACACCATATATTTT

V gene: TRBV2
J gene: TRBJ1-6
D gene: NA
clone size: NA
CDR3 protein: CASSRFSPLHF
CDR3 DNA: TGTGCCAGCAGTCGGTTCTCACCCCTCCACTTT

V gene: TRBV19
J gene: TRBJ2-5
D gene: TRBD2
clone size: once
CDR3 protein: CASKGSAGTQETQYF
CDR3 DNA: TGTGCCAGTAAGGGTTCAGCGGGGACTCAAGAGACCCAGTACTTC

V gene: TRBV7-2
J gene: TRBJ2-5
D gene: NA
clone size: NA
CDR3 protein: CASSRGDIEMGETQYF
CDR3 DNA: TGTGCCAGCAGCCGTGGGGACATCGAGATGGGAGAGACCCAGTACTTC